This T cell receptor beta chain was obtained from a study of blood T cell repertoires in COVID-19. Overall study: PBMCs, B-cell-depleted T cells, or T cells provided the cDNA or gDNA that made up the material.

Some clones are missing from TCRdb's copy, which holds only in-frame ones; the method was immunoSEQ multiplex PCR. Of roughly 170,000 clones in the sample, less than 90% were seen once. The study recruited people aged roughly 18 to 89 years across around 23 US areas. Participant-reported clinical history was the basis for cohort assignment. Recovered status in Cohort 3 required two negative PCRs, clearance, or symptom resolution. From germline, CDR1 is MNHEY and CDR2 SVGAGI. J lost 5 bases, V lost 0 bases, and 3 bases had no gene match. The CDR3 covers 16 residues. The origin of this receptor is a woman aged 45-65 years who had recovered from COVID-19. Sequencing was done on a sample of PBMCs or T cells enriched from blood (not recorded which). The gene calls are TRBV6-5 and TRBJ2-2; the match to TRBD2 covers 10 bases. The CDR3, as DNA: TGTGCCAGCAGTTACTCACTAGCGGGATATACCGGGGAGCTGTTTTTT. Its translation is CASSYSLAGYTGELFF.